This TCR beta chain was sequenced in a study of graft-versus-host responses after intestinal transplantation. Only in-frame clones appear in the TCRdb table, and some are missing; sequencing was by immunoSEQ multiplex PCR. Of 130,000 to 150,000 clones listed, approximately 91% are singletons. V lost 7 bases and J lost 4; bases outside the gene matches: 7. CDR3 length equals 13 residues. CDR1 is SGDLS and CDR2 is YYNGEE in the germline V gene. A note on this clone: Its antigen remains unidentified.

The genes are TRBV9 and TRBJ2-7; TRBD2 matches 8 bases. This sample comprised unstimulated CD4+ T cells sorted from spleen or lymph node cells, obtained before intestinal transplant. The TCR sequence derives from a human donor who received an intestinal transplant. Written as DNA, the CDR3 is TGTGCCAGCGGCCCGGGACTAGAGTACGAGCAGTACTTC. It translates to CASGPGLEYEQYF.